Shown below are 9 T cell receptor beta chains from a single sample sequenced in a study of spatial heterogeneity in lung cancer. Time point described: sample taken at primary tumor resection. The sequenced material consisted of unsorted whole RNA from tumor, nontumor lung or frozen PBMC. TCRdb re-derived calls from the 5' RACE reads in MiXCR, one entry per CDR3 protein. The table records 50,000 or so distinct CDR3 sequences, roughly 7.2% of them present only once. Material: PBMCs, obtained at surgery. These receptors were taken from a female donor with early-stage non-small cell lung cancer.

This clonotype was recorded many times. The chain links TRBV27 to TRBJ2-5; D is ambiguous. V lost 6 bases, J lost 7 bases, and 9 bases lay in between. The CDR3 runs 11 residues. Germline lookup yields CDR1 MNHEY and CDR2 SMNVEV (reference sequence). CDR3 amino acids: CASSSSRTQYF. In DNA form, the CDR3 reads TGTGCCAGCAGCTCTTCACGGACCCAGTACTTC.

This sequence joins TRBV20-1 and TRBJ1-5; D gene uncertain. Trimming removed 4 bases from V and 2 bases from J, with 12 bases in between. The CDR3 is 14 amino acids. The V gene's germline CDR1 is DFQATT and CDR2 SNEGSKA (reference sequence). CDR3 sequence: CSANDGLRNQPQHF. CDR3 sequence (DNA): TGCAGTGCTAACGATGGACTGCGCAATCAGCCCCAGCATTTT.

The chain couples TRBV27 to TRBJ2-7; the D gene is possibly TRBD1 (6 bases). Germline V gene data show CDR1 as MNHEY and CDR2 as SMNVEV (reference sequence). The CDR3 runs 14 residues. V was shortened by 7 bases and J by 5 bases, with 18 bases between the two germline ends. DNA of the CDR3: TGTGCCAGCAAGGTCGGGCAGGGGCACAACGAGCAGTACTTC. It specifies CASKVGQGHNEQYF.

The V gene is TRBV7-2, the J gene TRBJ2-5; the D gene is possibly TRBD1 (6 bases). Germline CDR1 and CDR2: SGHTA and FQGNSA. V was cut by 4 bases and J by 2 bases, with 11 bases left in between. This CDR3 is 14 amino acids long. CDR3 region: CASSSPGVQETQYF. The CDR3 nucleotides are TGTGCCAGCAGCTCACCAGGGGTTCAAGAGACCCAGTACTTC.

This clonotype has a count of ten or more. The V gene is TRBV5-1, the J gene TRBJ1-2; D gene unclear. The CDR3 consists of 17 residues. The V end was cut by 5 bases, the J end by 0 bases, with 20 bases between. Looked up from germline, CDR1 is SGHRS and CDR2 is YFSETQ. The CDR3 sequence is CASSRELVRTANYGYTF. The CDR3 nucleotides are TGCGCCAGCAGTCGAGAGTTGGTCAGAACAGCTAACTATGGCTACACCTTC.

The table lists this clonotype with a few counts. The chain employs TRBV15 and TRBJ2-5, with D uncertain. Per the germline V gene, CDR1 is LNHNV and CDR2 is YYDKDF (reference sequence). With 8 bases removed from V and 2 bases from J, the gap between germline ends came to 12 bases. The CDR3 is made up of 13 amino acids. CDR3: CATLSGGQETQYF. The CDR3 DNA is TGTGCCACCCTATCCGGTGGTCAAGAGACCCAGTACTTC.

The CDR3: CAWRGWGVSGNTIYF. CDR3 DNA sequence: TGTGCCTGGAGGGGCTGGGGAGTGTCTGGAAACACCATATATTTT. The chain carries TRBV30 and TRBJ1-3; D gene ambiguous. Trimming shortened V by 3 bases and J by 1 base, and 13 bases separated the two germline ends. The CDR3 runs 15 residues. Looked up from germline, CDR1 is GTSNPN and CDR2 is SVGIG (reference sequence).

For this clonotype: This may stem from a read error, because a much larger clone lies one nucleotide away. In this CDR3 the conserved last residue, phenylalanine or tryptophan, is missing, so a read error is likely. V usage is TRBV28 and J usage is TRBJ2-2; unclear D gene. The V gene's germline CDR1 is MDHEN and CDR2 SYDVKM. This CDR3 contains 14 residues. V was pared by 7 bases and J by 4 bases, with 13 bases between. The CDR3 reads CASIPSSITGELFS. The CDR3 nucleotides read TGTGCCAGCATTCCTAGTTCGATCACCGGGGAGCTGTTTTCT.

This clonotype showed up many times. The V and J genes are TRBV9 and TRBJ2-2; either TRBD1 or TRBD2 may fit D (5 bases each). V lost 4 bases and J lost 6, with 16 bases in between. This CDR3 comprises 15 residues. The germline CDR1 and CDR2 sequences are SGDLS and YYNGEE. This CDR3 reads CASSNRAMGAGELFF. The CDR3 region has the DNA TGTGCCAGCAGCAACCGGGCTATGGGGGCCGGGGAGCTGTTTTTT.